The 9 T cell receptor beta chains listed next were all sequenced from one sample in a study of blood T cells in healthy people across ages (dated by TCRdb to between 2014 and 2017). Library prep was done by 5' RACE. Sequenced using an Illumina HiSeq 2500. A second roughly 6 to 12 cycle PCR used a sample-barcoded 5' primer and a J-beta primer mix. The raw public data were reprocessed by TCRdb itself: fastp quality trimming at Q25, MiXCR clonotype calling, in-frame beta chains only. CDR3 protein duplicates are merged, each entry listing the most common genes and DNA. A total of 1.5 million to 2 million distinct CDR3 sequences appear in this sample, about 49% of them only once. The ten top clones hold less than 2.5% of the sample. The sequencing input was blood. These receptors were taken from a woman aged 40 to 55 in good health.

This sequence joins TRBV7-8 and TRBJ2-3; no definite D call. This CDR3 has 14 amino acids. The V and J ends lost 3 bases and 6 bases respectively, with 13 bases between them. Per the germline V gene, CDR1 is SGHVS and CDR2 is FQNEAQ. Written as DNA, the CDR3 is TGTGCCAGCAGCTTGGGTTTGACAAGTGATACGCAGTATTTT. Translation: CASSLGLTSDTQYF.

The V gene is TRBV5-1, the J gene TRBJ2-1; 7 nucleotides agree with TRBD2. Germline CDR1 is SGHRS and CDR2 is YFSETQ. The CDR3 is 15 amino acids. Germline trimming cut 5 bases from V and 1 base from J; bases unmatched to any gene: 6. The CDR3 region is CASSASGNSYNEQFF. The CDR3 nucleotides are TGCGCCAGCAGTGCTAGCGGCAATTCCTACAATGAGCAGTTCTTC.

In DNA, the CDR3 is TGTGCCAGCAGCCCCTCGGGGATAATTAAAAACAATGAGCAGTTCTTC. Translated, it gives CASSPSGIIKNNEQFF. This chain connects TRBV7-8 to TRBJ2-1; possible D gene TRBD2, 5 bases. The length of the CDR3 is 16 residues. Germline loops: CDR1 SGHVS, CDR2 FQNEAQ. With 5 bases removed from V and 5 bases from J, the gap between germline ends came to 19 bases.

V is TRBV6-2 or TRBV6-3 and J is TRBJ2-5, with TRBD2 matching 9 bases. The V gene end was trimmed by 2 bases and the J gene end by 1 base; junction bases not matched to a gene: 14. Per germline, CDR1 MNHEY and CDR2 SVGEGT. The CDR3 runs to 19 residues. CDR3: CASSYGASGETRPQETQYF. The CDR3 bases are TGTGCCAGCAGTTACGGGGCTAGCGGGGAGACAAGGCCCCAAGAGACCCAGTACTTC.

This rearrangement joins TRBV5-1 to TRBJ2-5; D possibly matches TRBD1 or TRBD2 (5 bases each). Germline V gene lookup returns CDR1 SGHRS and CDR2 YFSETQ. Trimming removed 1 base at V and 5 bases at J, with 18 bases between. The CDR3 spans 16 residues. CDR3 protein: CASSLSPGPIGETQYF. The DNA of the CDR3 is TGCGCCAGCAGCTTGTCGCCGGGACCCATCGGTGAGACCCAGTACTTC.

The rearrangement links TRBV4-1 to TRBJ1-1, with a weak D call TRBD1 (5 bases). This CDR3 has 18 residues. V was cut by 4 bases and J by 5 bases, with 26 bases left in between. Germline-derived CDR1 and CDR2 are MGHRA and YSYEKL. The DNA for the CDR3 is TGCGCCAGCAGCCCTCGGCCCCAGGGAGGGAAGAGGGGAACTGAAGCTTTCTTT. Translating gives CASSPRPQGGKRGTEAFF.

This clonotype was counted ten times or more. The CDR3 region has the DNA TGCAGCGTTGAACGAGGGTCAGATACGCAGTATTTT. Encoded protein: CSVERGSDTQYF. V and J are TRBV29-1 and TRBJ2-3; TRBD2 is a possible D gene (5 bases). Trimming cost V 2 bases and J 4 bases, with 7 bases left between them. The CDR3 contains 12 residues. Germline CDR1 SQVTM, CDR2 ANQGSEA.

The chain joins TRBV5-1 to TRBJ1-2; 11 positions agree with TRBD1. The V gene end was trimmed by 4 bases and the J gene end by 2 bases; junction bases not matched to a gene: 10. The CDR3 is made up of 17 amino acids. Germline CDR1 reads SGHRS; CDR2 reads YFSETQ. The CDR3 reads CASSQRRTGGFNYGYTF. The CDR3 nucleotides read TGCGCCAGCAGCCAAAGAAGGACAGGGGGCTTCAACTATGGCTACACCTTC.

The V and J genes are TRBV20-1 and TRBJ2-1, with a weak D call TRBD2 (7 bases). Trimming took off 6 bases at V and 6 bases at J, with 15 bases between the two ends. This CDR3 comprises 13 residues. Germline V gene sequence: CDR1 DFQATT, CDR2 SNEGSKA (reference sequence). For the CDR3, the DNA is TGCAGTGCGAGATCCGGGGGGCCCAATGAGCAGTTCTTC. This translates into CSARSGGPNEQFF.